These 24 T cell receptor beta chains share one sample of origin, sequenced in a study of CD8 T cells in Susac syndrome. RNA totalling roughly 0.45 to 1 ug underwent reverse transcription with random hexamers. MiXCR, run by TCRdb on the immunoSEQ multiplex PCR reads, gives a single entry per CDR3 protein. The sample has about 200,000 distinct CDR3 sequences, approximately 95% seen once. The source material was CD4+ T cells from PBMCs. The receptor set was obtained from a human donor in good health.

The chain recombines TRBV28 with TRBJ2-2; D is unresolved. Per germline, CDR1 MDHEN and CDR2 SYDVKM. The CDR3 has 13 amino acids. V gave up 6 bases and J gave up 4 bases, with 9 bases separating them. The CDR3 loop is CASSPLPTGELFF. DNA for the CDR3: TGTGCCAGCAGCCCCCTCCCCACCGGGGAGCTGTTTTTT.

The V gene is TRBV7-9, the J gene TRBJ2-3; no clear D gene. V lost 1 base and J 9 bases, leaving 8 bases between the germline ends. This CDR3 has 12 amino acids. Germline values: CDR1 SEHNR, CDR2 FQNEAQ (reference sequence). The CDR3 bases are TGTGCCAGCAGCTTAGAGGTGCGGACGCAGTATTTT. As protein: CASSLEVRTQYF.

The chain is built from TRBV6-1 and TRBJ1-2; D unresolved. The CDR3 runs 13 residues. Germline CDR1 reads MNHNS; CDR2 reads SASEGT. Deletions cut 3 bases from V and 2 bases from J, with 7 bases between. CDR3 protein: CASSERVNYGYTF. CDR3 bases: TGTGCCAGCAGTGAGCGAGTCAACTATGGCTACACCTTC.

The gene calls are TRBV3-1 and TRBJ1-1; a weak D match, TRBD1 (5 bases). Germline CDR1 is LGHDT and CDR2 is YNNKEL (reference sequence). Deletions cut 2 bases from V and 4 bases from J, with 11 bases between. This CDR3 contains 14 residues. CDR3 loop: CASSQLPGGTEAFF. The CDR3 DNA is TGTGCCAGCAGCCAACTCCCCGGGGGCACTGAAGCTTTCTTT. Variable domain in full (rest from reference TRBV3-1 and TRBJ1-1): DTAVSQTPKYLVTQMGNDKSIKCEQNLGHDTMYWYKQDSKKFLKIMFSYNNKELIINETVPNRFSPKSPDKAHLNLHINSLELGDSAVYFCASSQLPGGTEAFFGQGTRLTVV.

The CDR3: CSARQVNQPQHF. CDR3 sequence (DNA): TGCAGTGCTAGACAGGTCAATCAGCCCCAGCATTTT. The chain carries TRBV20-1 and TRBJ1-5; D not resolved. CDR1 and CDR2 from the germline V gene are DFQATT and SNEGSKA (reference sequence). The CDR3 totals 12 residues. V was pared by 2 bases and J by 3 bases, with 5 bases between.

The rearrangement joins TRBV19 to TRBJ1-4; TRBD1 is a possible D gene (5 bases). The CDR3 has 15 residues. With 11 bases removed from V and 8 bases from J, the gap between germline ends came to 24 bases. The germline gives CDR1 LNHDA, CDR2 SQIVND (reference sequence). CDR3: CAVSDRGRNTEKLFF. Written as DNA, the CDR3 is TGTGCCGTATCCGACCGGGGCAGGAATACAGAAAAACTGTTTTTT.

V is TRBV12-3 or TRBV12-4 and J is TRBJ1-1; no reliable D call. The CDR3 loop spans 13 amino acids. The ends were cut back, 5 bases at V and 1 base at J, with 8 bases in the middle. DNA of the CDR3: TGTGCCAGCAGTACCGGCCAGAACACTGAAGCTTTCTTT. Translating gives CASSTGQNTEAFF.

The chain is built from TRBV20-1 and TRBJ1-1; 9 bases map to TRBD1. This CDR3 has 14 amino acids. V was clipped by 3 bases and J by 7 bases; unmatched bases: 9. From germline, CDR1 is DFQATT and CDR2 SNEGSKA (reference sequence). In DNA form, the CDR3 reads TGCAGTGCTAGCGGGGGGTACAGGGGGCGTGAAGCTTTCTTT. Its protein product is CSASGGYRGREAFF.

A single count supports this clonotype. The V and J genes are TRBV7-2 and TRBJ2-4; D assignment may be TRBD1 or TRBD2 (6 bases each). The V end was cut by 5 bases, the J end by 3 bases, with 17 bases between. This CDR3 is built from 16 residues. CDR1 SGHTA and CDR2 FQGNSA come from the germline V gene. DNA for the CDR3: TGTGCCAGCAGCCTAAGTGGGGGGCAAGGCAAAAACATTCAGTACTTC. Protein product: CASSLSGGQGKNIQYF.

As DNA, the CDR3 is TGCGCCAGCAGCTTCATGACAGGGTCGAACACCGGGGAGCTGTTTTTT. This sequence encodes CASSFMTGSNTGELFF. The chain links TRBV5-1 to TRBJ2-2; 7 bases match TRBD1. The length of the CDR3 is 16 residues. The germline gives CDR1 SGHRS, CDR2 YFSETQ. V shed 2 bases, J shed 0 bases, and the junction held 4 bases outside the gene matches. Based on the CDR3 plus reference TRBV5-1 and TRBJ2-2, the full variable domain is KAGVTQTPRYLIKTRGQQVTLSCSPISGHRSVSWYQQTPGQGLQFLFEYFSETQRNKGNFPGRFSGRQFSNSRSEMNVSTLELGDSALYLCASSFMTGSNTGELFFGEGSRLTVL.

The chain carries TRBV7-9 and TRBJ2-5; D unresolved. The germline gives CDR1 SEHNR, CDR2 FQNEAQ (reference sequence). The ends were cut back, 2 bases at V and 2 bases at J, with 12 bases in the middle. This CDR3 comprises 15 residues. The CDR3: CASSLSGLGQETQYF. The CDR3 DNA sequence: TGTGCCAGCAGCTTATCTGGATTGGGACAAGAGACCCAGTACTTC.

The chain uses TRBV12-3 or TRBV12-4 and TRBJ2-2; 9 nucleotides align to TRBD2. Trimming cost V 6 bases and J 1 base; bases outside gene matches: 12. The CDR3 contains 18 residues. The CDR3: CASSPRGSGGQNTGELFF. As DNA, the CDR3 is TGTGCCAGCAGCCCTCGGGGTAGCGGGGGCCAGAACACCGGGGAGCTGTTTTTT.

The chain combines TRBV18 with TRBJ1-5; 10 nucleotides agree with TRBD1. Germline trimming cut 3 bases from V and 7 bases from J; bases unmatched to any gene: 3. The CDR3 spans 14 residues. The germline V gene encodes CDR1 KGHSH and CDR2 LQKENI. The CDR3 loop is CASSPGTGVQPQHF. CDR3 nucleotides: TGTGCCAGCTCACCGGGGACAGGGGTACAGCCCCAGCATTTT. The whole variable domain, remainder taken from reference TRBV18 and TRBJ1-5, is NAGVMQNPRHLVRRRGQEARLRCSPMKGHSHVYWYRQLPEEGLKFMVYLQKENIIDESGMPKERFSAEFPKEGPSILRIQQVVRGDSAAYFCASSPGTGVQPQHFGDGTRLSIL.

V usage is TRBV28 and J usage is TRBJ1-6; no reliable D call. This CDR3 has 14 amino acids. The V end was cut by 7 bases, the J end by 5 bases, with 12 bases between. Germline V CDR1 and CDR2: MDHEN, SYDVKM. CDR3 sequence (DNA): TGTGCCAGCACCCTCGTTATGGATAATTCACCCCTCCACTTT. Residues: CASTLVMDNSPLHF.

The chain employs TRBV20-1 and TRBJ1-5; D possibly corresponds to TRBD1 (6 bases). CDR1 is DFQATT, CDR2 SNEGSKA, per germline (reference sequence). Trimming left V 0 bases short and J 4 bases short, with 16 bases between. The CDR3 runs 16 residues. As DNA, the CDR3 is TGCAGTGCTAGAGATAAGTCGGGGGCGGGTAATCAGCCCCAGCATTTT. Amino acids: CSARDKSGAGNQPQHF.

This chain links TRBV2 with TRBJ1-6; 7 nucleotides line up with TRBD1. Germline loops: CDR1 SNHLY, CDR2 FYNNEI. The CDR3 runs to 14 residues. With 6 bases clipped from V and 5 bases from J, the junction kept 4 bases outside the gene matches. CDR3 residues: CASSGQVDNSPLHF. Written as DNA, the CDR3 is TGTGCCAGCAGCGGACAGGTGGATAATTCACCCCTCCACTTT.

The V gene is TRBV20-1, the J gene TRBJ1-1; D gene unclear. Trimming shortened V by 1 base and J by 1 base, and 13 bases separated the two germline ends. This CDR3 contains 15 residues. Germline CDR1 DFQATT, CDR2 SNEGSKA (reference sequence). CDR3 bases: TGCAGTGCTAGAGCTCGTAGTAGGGAGAACACTGAAGCTTTCTTT. Its protein product is CSARARSRENTEAFF.

CDR3 in DNA: TGTGCCAGCAGCTTGACAGGGTCGAGAGAGACCCAGTACTTC. It translates to CASSLTGSRETQYF. The V gene is TRBV5-4, the J gene TRBJ2-5, with D maybe TRBD1 (6 bases). Germline CDR1 and CDR2: SGHNT and YYREEE (reference sequence). V dropped 1 base and J dropped 4 bases, with 11 bases sitting between them. The CDR3 is 14 amino acids.

V usage is TRBV20-1 and J usage is TRBJ2-2; D is possibly TRBD1 (5 bases). Trimming left V 6 bases short and J 5 bases short, with 16 bases between. CDR1 DFQATT and CDR2 SNEGSKA come from the germline V gene (reference sequence). CDR3 length: 14 residues. CDR3 sequence: CSAPAPPGTGELFF. In nucleotides, the CDR3 is TGCAGTGCCCCCGCCCCACCAGGGACCGGGGAGCTGTTTTTT.

The V gene is TRBV28, the J gene TRBJ1-2; D unclear. The V gene lost 8 bases and the J gene lost 3 bases, with 13 bases spanning the gap. The CDR3 covers 13 residues. Germline V gene lookup returns CDR1 MDHEN and CDR2 SYDVKM. The CDR3, as DNA: TGTGCCAGCGGACGTCCTCTAGACTATGGCTACACCTTC. It is translated as CASGRPLDYGYTF.

This chain links TRBV19 with TRBJ1-5; no definite D call. CDR1 LNHDA and CDR2 SQIVND come from the germline V gene (reference sequence). V was trimmed by 3 bases and J by 7 bases, leaving 13 bases between them. This CDR3 is 14 amino acids long. The CDR3 loop is CASSMLVERQPQHF. Written as DNA, the CDR3 is TGTGCCAGTAGTATGTTGGTGGAGAGGCAGCCCCAGCATTTT.

The rearrangement links TRBV18 to TRBJ2-1; 9 bases are a match to TRBD1. Germline trimming cut 2 bases from V and 3 bases from J; bases unmatched to any gene: 2. The germline V gene has CDR1 KGHSH and CDR2 LQKENI. The CDR3 is 15 amino acids. CDR3 in DNA: TGTGCCAGCTCACCAAGGGGACAGGGCTACAATGAGCAGTTCTTC. This gives the protein CASSPRGQGYNEQFF.

V usage is TRBV14 and J usage is TRBJ2-5; tentatively, D is TRBD2 (6 bases). Germline CDR1 reads SGHDN; CDR2 reads FVKESK. The CDR3 consists of 16 residues. Trimming took off 4 bases at V and 9 bases at J, with 24 bases between the two ends. CDR3 DNA: TGTGCCAGCAGCCTATTAGCGGAGGCACTTACCGCGGCCCAGTACTTC. Residues: CASSLLAEALTAAQYF.

The J gene is TRBJ2-2, the V gene TRBV5-1, with TRBD2 as a possible D gene (6 bases). V was shortened by 4 bases and J by 5 bases, with 18 bases between the two germline ends. CDR3 length equals 16 residues. CDR1 SGHRS and CDR2 YFSETQ come from the germline V gene. CDR3 loop: CASSPRASEGTGELFF. The CDR3 DNA reads TGCGCCAGCAGCCCTAGGGCTAGCGAAGGGACCGGGGAGCTGTTTTTT. Together with reference TRBV5-1 and TRBJ2-2, the CDR3 gives the full variable domain: KAGVTQTPRYLIKTRGQQVTLSCSPISGHRSVSWYQQTPGQGLQFLFEYFSETQRNKGNFPGRFSGRQFSNSRSEMNVSTLELGDSALYLCASSPRASEGTGELFFGEGSRLTVL.